This TCR beta chain is drawn from a study of blood T cell repertoires in COVID-19. Study as a whole: Donors in the United States, Italy and Spain gave samples during acute or convalescent COVID-19. Sources were T cells, B-cell-depleted T cells, or PBMCs; the material itself was cDNA or gDNA.

The germline V gene encodes CDR1 LGHNA and CDR2 YNFKEQ. V was cut by 1 base and J by 10 bases, with 22 bases left in between. The CDR3 sequence is 17 residues long. Authors' processing steps: Amplified reference gene primers provided the basis for estimating nucleated cell counts. Data came from immunoSEQ multiplex PCR; TCRdb stores just in-frame clones and leaves some out. Clone size and V and J calls were adopted from that table, with D and trimming inferred from the DNA. The sample contains about 440,000 clones, 88% of which appear only once. The receptor's source is a woman aged 45 to 65 with COVID-19, enrolled during active disease. The material sequenced was peripheral blood. J is TRBJ1-4 and V is TRBV4-2, with D perhaps matching TRBD1 (5 bases). This CDR3 is CASSQAYRQLPYGKLFF. For the CDR3, the DNA is TGTGCCAGCAGCCAAGCCTATAGACAGTTACCCTACGGAAAACTGTTTTTT.